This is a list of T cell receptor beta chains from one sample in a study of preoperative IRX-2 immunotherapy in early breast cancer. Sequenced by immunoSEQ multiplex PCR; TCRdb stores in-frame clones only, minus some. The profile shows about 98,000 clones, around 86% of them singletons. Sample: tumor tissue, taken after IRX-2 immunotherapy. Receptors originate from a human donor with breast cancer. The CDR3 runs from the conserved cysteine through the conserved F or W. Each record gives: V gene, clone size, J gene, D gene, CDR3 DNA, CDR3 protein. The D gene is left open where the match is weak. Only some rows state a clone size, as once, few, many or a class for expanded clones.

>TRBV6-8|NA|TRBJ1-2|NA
TGTGCCAGCAGTGATTCCAACAACTATGGCTACACCTTC
CASSDSNNYGYTF
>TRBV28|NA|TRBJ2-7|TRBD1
TGTGCCAGCAGAGACAGGGAAACGACAGGGGATTCCTACGAGCAGTACTTC
CASRDRETTGDSYEQYF
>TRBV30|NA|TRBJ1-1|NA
TGTGCCTGGAGTGTATTTTCCAGCATGAACACTGAAGCTTTCTTT
CAWSVFSSMNTEAFF
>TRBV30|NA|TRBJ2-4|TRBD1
TGTGCCTGGAACAGGGGTGGGAACATTCAGTACTTC
CAWNRGGNIQYF
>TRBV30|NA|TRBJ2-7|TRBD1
TGTGCCTGGAGCTTGGGGACAGCCTCAGGCCACGAGCAGTACTTC
CAWSLGTASGHEQYF
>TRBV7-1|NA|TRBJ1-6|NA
TGTGCCAGCAGCCTTGGGGTAGGGGACTATAATTCACCCCTCCACTTT
CASSLGVGDYNSPLHF
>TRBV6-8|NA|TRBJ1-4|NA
TGTGCCAGCGCGGAAACCGGCGAAAAACTGTTTTTT
CASAETGEKLFF
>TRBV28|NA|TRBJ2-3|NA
TGTGCCAGCCTTGCGAGGGGAGATACGCAGTATTTT
CASLARGDTQYF
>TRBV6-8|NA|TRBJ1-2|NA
TGTGCCAGCAGATACAGAAATAACTATGGCTACACCTTC
CASRYRNNYGYTF
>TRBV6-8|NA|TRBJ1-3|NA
TGTGCCAGCAGTCTCCGGCCGCCAGTAGGCCTCTCTGGAAACACCATATATTTT
CASSLRPPVGLSGNTIYF
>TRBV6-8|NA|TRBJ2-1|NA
TGTGCCAGCAGTTACTCCTTAATGGGCAATGAGCAGTTCTTC
CASSYSLMGNEQFF
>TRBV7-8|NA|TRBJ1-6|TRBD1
TGTGCCAGCAGCTCCCAACTCACAGGGGATTCACCCCTCCACTTT
CASSSQLTGDSPLHF
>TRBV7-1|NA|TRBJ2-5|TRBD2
TGTGCTAGCAGCTTAGGACTAGCGGAGCCCCAAGAGACCCAGTACTTC
CASSLGLAEPQETQYF
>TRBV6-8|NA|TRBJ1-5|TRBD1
TGTGCCATCAGCCTGACAGGGCAGGGCAATCAGCCCCAGCATTTT
CAISLTGQGNQPQHF
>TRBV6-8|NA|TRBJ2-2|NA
TGTGCCAGCAGTCCCCGCCCATACACCGGGGAGCTGTTTTTT
CASSPRPYTGELFF
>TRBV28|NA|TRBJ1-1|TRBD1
TGTGCCAGCAGTTTAGGGACAGGGGGCGCTTTCTTT
CASSLGTGGAFF
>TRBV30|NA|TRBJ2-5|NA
TGTGCCTGGGGACTCTGGGCCCCAGGAGGAGAGACCCAGTACTTC
CAWGLWAPGGETQYF
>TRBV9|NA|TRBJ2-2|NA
TGTGCCAGCAGCCCAAGGGGAGACGCGAACACCGGGGAGCTGTTTTTT
CASSPRGDANTGELFF
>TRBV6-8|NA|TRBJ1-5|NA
TGTGCCAGCAGCCCCCCCGGGGATTATAGCAATCAGCCCCAGCATTTT
CASSPPGDYSNQPQHF
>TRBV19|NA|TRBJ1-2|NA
TGTGCCAGTAGTATAGATACTAACTATGGCTACACCTTC
CASSIDTNYGYTF
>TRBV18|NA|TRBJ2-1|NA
TGTGCCAACTCACCACCGTCCAGTGGCTATGAGCAGTTCTTC
CANSPPSSGYEQFF
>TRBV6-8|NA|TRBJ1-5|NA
TGTGCCAGCAGTCCAAGGGGGGCTAGCAATCAGCCCCAGCATTTT
CASSPRGASNQPQHF
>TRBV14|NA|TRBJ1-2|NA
TGTGCCAGCAGCCAAGGAGGAATTGATTATGGCTACACCTTC
CASSQGGIDYGYTF
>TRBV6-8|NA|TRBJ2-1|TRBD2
TGTGCCACCAATAGCGGGGGGGCCGAGAATGAGCAGTTCTTC
CATNSGGAENEQFF
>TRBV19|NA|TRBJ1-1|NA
TGTGCCAGTAGTTCATTCCAGGAGAGAGCTTTCTTT
CASSSFQERAFF
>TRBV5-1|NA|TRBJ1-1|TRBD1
TGCGCCAGCAGCAAAGGACAGGGGGCGAGGACTGAAGCTTTCTTT
CASSKGQGARTEAFF
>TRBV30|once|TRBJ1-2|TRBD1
TGTGCCTGGGTAGACAGGGGGGACTATGGCTACACCTTC
CAWVDRGDYGYTF
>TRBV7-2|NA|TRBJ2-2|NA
TGTGCCAGCAGCTTTACAGAGTTGGGGGAGCTGTTTTTT
CASSFTELGELFF
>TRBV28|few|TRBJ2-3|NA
TGTGCCAGCAGTTCCCCCCGAGGGGCGAGCACAGATACGCAGTATTTT
CASSSPRGASTDTQYF
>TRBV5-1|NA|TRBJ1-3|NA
TGCGCCAGCAGCTTGGAGGGGACGGGAAACACCATATATTTT
CASSLEGTGNTIYF
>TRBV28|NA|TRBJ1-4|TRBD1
TGTGCCAGCTCGAAGCCCCTTAACCAGGGGGCTAATGAAAAACTGTTTTTT
CASSKPLNQGANEKLFF
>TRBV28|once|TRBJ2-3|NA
TGTGCCAGCAGTCCGAGACGCACAGATACGCAGTATTTT
CASSPRRTDTQYF
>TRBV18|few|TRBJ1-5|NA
TGTGCCAGCTCACCACAGGGTTACAATCAGCCCCAGCATTTT
CASSPQGYNQPQHF
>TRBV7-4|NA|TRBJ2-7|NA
TGTGCCAGCAGCTTTGAGAACTGGGAGGAGCAGTACTTC
CASSFENWEEQYF
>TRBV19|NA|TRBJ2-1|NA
TGTGCCAGTAGTTCCAGACAGCCTAACTCCTACAATGAGCAGTTCTTC
CASSSRQPNSYNEQFF
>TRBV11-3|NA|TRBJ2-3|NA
TGTGCCAGCAGCTTGGTACAGATAGCCACAGATACGCAGTATTTT
CASSLVQIATDTQYF
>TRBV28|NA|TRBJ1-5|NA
TGTGCCAGCAGTTTTCGACCATCGTCGGGCAATCAGCCCCAGCATTTT
CASSFRPSSGNQPQHF
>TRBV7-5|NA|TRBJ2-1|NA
TGTGCCAGCAGCCCCACCCCAGCTGACAGTGGGGACGAGCAGTTCTTC
CASSPTPADSGDEQFF
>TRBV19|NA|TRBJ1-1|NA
TGTGCCAGTAGTTTCATTAGGAGGCCTGAAGCTTTCTTT
CASSFIRRPEAFF
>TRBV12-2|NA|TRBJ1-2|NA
TGTGCCAACTCATTTCTAAGGCCCAGTATCTATGGCTACACCTTC
CANSFLRPSIYGYTF
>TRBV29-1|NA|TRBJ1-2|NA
TGCAGCGTTTATAGGATGGGAGGCTATGGCTACACCTTC
CSVYRMGGYGYTF
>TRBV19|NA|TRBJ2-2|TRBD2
TGTGCCAGTAAAGCGGGGCCGGCCACCGGGGAGCTGTTTTTT
CASKAGPATGELFF
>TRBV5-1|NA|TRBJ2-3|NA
TGCGCCAGCAGCTTTCCTTTGGGGGATCCGACAGATACGCAGTATTTT
CASSFPLGDPTDTQYF
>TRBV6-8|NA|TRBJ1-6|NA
TGTGCCAGCAGTTACGAGGGCGGAACTAATTCACCCCTCCACTTT
CASSYEGGTNSPLHF
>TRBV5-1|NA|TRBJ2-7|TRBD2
TGCGCCAGCAGCCCCCTGGGACTAGTTGACAGCTACGAGCAGTACTTC
CASSPLGLVDSYEQYF
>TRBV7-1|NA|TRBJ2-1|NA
TGTGCCAGCAGCTTAAAGGTTGCCGACTATGAGCAGTTCTTC
CASSLKVADYEQFF
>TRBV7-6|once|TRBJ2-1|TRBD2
TGTGCCAGCAGCTTTAAGATGGTAGCGGGGGGTACGTACAATGAGCAGTTCTTC
CASSFKMVAGGTYNEQFF
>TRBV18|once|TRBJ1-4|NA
TGTGCCAGCTCACCCTCCACAGGGAACGAAAAACTGTTTTTT
CASSPSTGNEKLFF
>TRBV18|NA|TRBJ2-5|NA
TGTGCCAGCTCACCAGGAGGCCACAGAGAGACCCAGTACTTC
CASSPGGHRETQYF
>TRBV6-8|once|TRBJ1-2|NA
TGTGCCAGCAGTCCATTTCAGTATGGCTACACCTTC
CASSPFQYGYTF
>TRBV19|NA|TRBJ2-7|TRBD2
TGTGCCAGTAGTATAACGGGGGGTCTCCACGAGCAGTACTTC
CASSITGGLHEQYF
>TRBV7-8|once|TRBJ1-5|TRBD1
TGTGCCAGCAGCCCCCGGACAGGGGGCATCAATCAGCCCCAGCATTTT
CASSPRTGGINQPQHF
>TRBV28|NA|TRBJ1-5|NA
TGTGCCAGCAGTTCCCAACAGGGTATGAGCAATCAGCCCCAGCATTTT
CASSSQQGMSNQPQHF
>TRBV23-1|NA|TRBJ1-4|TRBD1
TGCGCCAGCAGCCTGGACAGGGTTAATGAAAAACTGTTTTTT
CASSLDRVNEKLFF
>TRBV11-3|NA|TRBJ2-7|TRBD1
TGTGCCAGCAGCTCGACAGGGTTGGGTCAAGCCTACGAGCAGTACTTC
CASSSTGLGQAYEQYF
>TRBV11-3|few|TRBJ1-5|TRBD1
TGTGCCAGCAGCTTAGGGGACAGCTCAAATCAGCCCCAGCATTTT
CASSLGDSSNQPQHF